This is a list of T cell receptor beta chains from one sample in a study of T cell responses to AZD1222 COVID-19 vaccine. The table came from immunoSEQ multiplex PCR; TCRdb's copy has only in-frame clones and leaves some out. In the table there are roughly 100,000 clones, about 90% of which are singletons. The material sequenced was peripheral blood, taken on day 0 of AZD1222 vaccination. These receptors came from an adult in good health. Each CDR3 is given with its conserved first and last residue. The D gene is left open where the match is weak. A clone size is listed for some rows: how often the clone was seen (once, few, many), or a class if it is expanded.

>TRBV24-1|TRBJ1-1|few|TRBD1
TGTGCCACCAGTGACTCCAGCAACAGGGGTCGGGCTTTCTTT
CATSDSSNRGRAFF
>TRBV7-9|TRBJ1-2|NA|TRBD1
TGTGCCAGCAGCGCAGGGGGCGGGTACTATGGCTACACCTTC
CASSAGGGYYGYTF
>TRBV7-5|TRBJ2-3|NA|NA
TGTGCCAGAATGGAGAAGCGGGAGGCGACAGATACGCAGTATTTT
CARMEKREATDTQYF
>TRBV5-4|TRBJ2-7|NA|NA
TGTGCCAGCAGCTTGTGGGCTTCCTACGAGCAGTACTTC
CASSLWASYEQYF
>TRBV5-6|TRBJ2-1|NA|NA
TGTGCCAGCAGCCCGAGGGCCGGAGGGAGCTCCTACAATGAGCAGTTCTTC
CASSPRAGGSSYNEQFF
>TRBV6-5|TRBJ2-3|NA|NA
TGTGCCAGCAGTAAGGGCGGGCCAACGACAGATACGCAGTATTTT
CASSKGGPTTDTQYF
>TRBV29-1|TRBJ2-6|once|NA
TGCAGCGTTGACCCCTCTGGGGCCAACGTCCTGACTTTC
CSVDPSGANVLTF
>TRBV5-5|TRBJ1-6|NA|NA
TGTGCCAGCAGCTCGGTCCAAGGATCCTATAATTCACCCCTCCACTTT
CASSSVQGSYNSPLHF
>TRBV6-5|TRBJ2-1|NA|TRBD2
TGTGCCAGCAGTCGGACTAGCGGGACTAACAATGAGCAGTTCTTC
CASSRTSGTNNEQFF
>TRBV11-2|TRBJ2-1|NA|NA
TGTGCCAGCAGCTGGGGTTCCGGGGTTCCGAAGGACAATGAGCAGTTCTTC
CASSWGSGVPKDNEQFF
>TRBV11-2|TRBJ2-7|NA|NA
TGTGCCAGCAGCCTCGCGGGGGCTCTATGGGAGCAGTACTTC
CASSLAGALWEQYF
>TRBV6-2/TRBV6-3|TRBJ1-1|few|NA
TGTGCCAGCAGTTACTCGGAGGTGCTGAACACTGAAGCTTTCTTT
CASSYSEVLNTEAFF
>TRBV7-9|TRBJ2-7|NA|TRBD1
TGTGCCAGCAGCCCTAGGGACAGACTCTACGAGCAGTACTTC
CASSPRDRLYEQYF
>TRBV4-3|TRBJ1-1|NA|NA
TGCGCCAGCAGCCTCCAGTCCAGGGGAGGAACTGAAGCTTTCTTT
CASSLQSRGGTEAFF
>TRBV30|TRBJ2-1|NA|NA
TGTGCCTGGAGTGTACACGGCGGGGCCTACAATGAGCAGTTCTTC
CAWSVHGGAYNEQFF
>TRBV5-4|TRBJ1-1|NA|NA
TGTGCCAGCAGCGCAACAGGTCGGCTAGCCACTGAAGCTTTCTTT
CASSATGRLATEAFF
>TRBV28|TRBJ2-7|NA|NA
TGTGCCAGCAGTTTACGCCAGGCCAGACAGTACTTC
CASSLRQARQYF
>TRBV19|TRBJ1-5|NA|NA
TGTGCCAGTAGTATACTCTCGGGGATAGCCGGTCAGCCCCAGCATTTT
CASSILSGIAGQPQHF
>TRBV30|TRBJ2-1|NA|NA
TGTGCCTGGAGTGTCCTAGGAAACAATGAGCAGTTCTTC
CAWSVLGNNEQFF
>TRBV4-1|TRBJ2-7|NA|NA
TGCGCCAGCAGCCAAGGAGTAACAGGGCCCTACGAGCAGTACTTC
CASSQGVTGPYEQYF
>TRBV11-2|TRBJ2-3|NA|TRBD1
TGTGCCAGCAGCTTACCAGGGGGCGGAGATACGCAGTATTTT
CASSLPGGGDTQYF
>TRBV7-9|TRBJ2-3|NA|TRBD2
TGTGCCAGCAGCTCCCCACTAGCGGGAGAGCGAGATACGCAGTATTTT
CASSSPLAGERDTQYF
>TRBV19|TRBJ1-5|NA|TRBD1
TGTGCCAGTAGTGCCGACAGGGTAGGGAATCAGCCCCAGCATTTT
CASSADRVGNQPQHF